This T cell receptor beta chain was recovered during a study of post-analysis software for immune sequencing data (dated by TCRdb to 2013 to 2016). For the wider study: Recorded disease courses included relapsing-remitting, secondary progressive and progressive-relapsing multiple sclerosis, with some patients lacking subtype annotation. Patient repertoires were compared against 11 to 12 previously published healthy control repertoires from donors aged 6 to 25 years. A subset of samples was prepared in parallel using single-end sample barcoding, then pooled and co-amplified after Illumina adapter ligation.

The protocol used for the library was PCR. Sequencing was carried out with an Illumina HiSeq 2500. To reduce PCR and sequencing biases, unique molecular identifiers were incorporated into the TCR beta cDNA libraries. About 500,000 cDNA molecules were obtained for every 1 to 10 million input T cells, so each molecule roughly corresponded to one T cell. The same protocol used for the earlier healthy control dataset was applied to prepare and sequence the patient libraries. Samples belonging to the same batch were prepared together, multiplexed and sequenced on a shared HiSeq lane. For the original study's pipeline: MIGEC was used to process the raw barcoded reads, and molecular identifier groups with only a single read were discarded before consensus assembly and CDR3 extraction. VDJtools was used for post-analysis of the clonotype tables, with diversity normalized by down-sampling every dataset to the smallest sample size. In repertoire overlap clustering, CDR3 amino acid sequences, but not nucleotide sequences, were matched to correct batch-related cross-sample contamination. Through fastp at Q25 and MiXCR, TCRdb rebuilt clones from the public reads, retaining in-frame beta chains. Identical CDR3 proteins give one entry, which carries the most common genes and DNA. These V and J calls are TCRdb output, not the study's own analysis. Present in this sample are 350,000 to 500,000 distinct CDR3 sequences, about 39% of which were seen just once. The leading ten clones occupy approximately 7.7% of the sample.

To demonstrate the VDJtools post-analysis software, TCR beta repertoires were profiled from the peripheral blood of roughly 14 young patients with multiple sclerosis. The multiple sclerosis patients were children and adolescents ranging in age from roughly 6 to 16 years. Paper-wide results and their limitations: When samples were clustered directly using the F measure, samples prepared in the same batch co-clustered strongly, which prompted a batch-effect correction. The control group was slightly older than the multiple sclerosis patient group. Patients showed significantly higher frequencies than controls for a few TRBV segments, among them TRBV5-6, TRBV5-1 and TRBV20-1. Significantly lower normalized Chao1 diversity was found in multiple sclerosis patients than in controls, suggesting substantial peripheral T-cell clonal expansion.

The table lists this clonotype with a few counts. No cognate antigen has been identified for it. No quality values exist for individual bases; no much larger clone is one base distant. The CDR3 covers 17 residues, taking in both the cysteine and the phenylalanine. CDR3 DNA is the only sequence kept; it has 51 bases, read in frame from the first base. The V and J genes are TRBV12-1 and TRBJ2-1; the listed D gene, TRBD2, was not tested against the DNA. TRBV12-1 is deemed a pseudogene. Sequenced material: blood. This clonotype was sampled from a girl aged 2 to 10 with multiple sclerosis. In nucleotides, the sequence is TGTGCCAGCAGCTTTGCGCCTTTCGCGGGGGGGCCGGATGAGCAGTTCTTC. The translation is CASSFAPFAGGPDEQFF.